This TCR beta chain is drawn from a study of blood T cell repertoires in COVID-19. Study-level background: Researchers got acute and convalescent COVID-19 samples from the United States, Italy and Spain. Nucleic acid was either cDNA or gDNA, and it came from T cells, B-cell-depleted T cells, or PBMCs.

TCRdb keeps only in-frame clones here, not all; method: immunoSEQ multiplex PCR. Found here are roughly 380,000 clones, about nine tenths of them singletons; the top ten hold about 1.4%. The V gene's germline CDR1 is SGHTA and CDR2 FQGNSA. Between the trimmed V and J ends, which lost 0 bases and 4 bases, there was a span of 12 bases. There are 15 residues in the CDR3. Seattle's enrolled individuals joined amid active infection and were then monitored longitudinally. The receptor's source is a woman aged 35 to 49 with COVID-19, enrolled during active disease. The specimen was peripheral blood. V gene TRBV7-2 combines with J gene TRBJ1-1; TRBD1 might be the D (5 bases). CDR3 in DNA: TGTGCCAGCAGCTTAGCAGGGGCGCGGGGCACTGAAGCTTTCTTT. Translating it yields CASSLAGARGTEAFF. Full variable domain (rest looked up from reference TRBV7-2 and TRBJ1-1): GAGVSQSPSNKVTEKGKDVELRCDPISGHTALYWYRQSLGQGLEFLIYFQGNSAPDKSGLPSDRFSAERTGGSVSTLTIQRTQQEDSAVYLCASSLAGARGTEAFFGQGTRLTVV.